A selection of T cell receptor beta chains follows, all from one sample in a study of shared clonotypes between healthy human individuals. Data came from immunoSEQ multiplex PCR; TCRdb stores just in-frame clones and leaves some out. The sample records roughly 1.4 million clones, about 98.5% being singletons. The specimen was naive CD4+ T cells sorted from blood. All receptors come from a man aged 30-40 years in good health. Each CDR3 is given with its conserved first and last residue. The D gene is left open where the match is weak.

cdr3_nt	cdr3_aa	d_call	j_call	v_call
TGTGCCAGCATGACAGAGCTCAATCAGCCCCAGCATTTT	CASMTELNQPQHF	-	TRBJ1-5	TRBV28
TGTGCCAGCAGCTCTGAATCCTCCCTAGCCCGGAGAGGCCATGAGCAGTTCTTC	CASSSESSLARRGHEQFF	-	TRBJ2-1	TRBV7-8
TGTGCCAGCAGCTTGGGTGGAGGCACCACAGATACGCAGTATTTT	CASSLGGGTTDTQYF	-	TRBJ2-3	TRBV5-4
TGTGCCAGCAGCGTAGGTGGGGGATCTACCTACGAGCAGTACTTC	CASSVGGGSTYEQYF	-	TRBJ2-7	TRBV9
TGTGCCAGCAGTTTAGGGGGTACTAATGAAAAACTGTTTTTT	CASSLGGTNEKLFF	-	TRBJ1-4	TRBV28
TGTGCCAGCAGCCAAGATGGGGTAGCCGTAGAGACCCAGTACTTC	CASSQDGVAVETQYF	-	TRBJ2-5	TRBV14
TGCGCCAGCAGCGAGGGTTCCGGGACGTACTACGAGCAGTACTTC	CASSEGSGTYYEQYF	-	TRBJ2-7	TRBV5-1
TGTGCCAGCAGCTTAGAGTATAGGTACGATGGCTACACCTTC	CASSLEYRYDGYTF	-	TRBJ1-2	TRBV7-8
TGTGCCAGCGCAGAGGGACTATCATACAATGAGCAGTTCTTC	CASAEGLSYNEQFF	TRBD2	TRBJ2-1	TRBV7-2
TGTGCCAGCAGTTACAGCGTGGCAGGCCGCAATCAGCCCCAGCATTTT	CASSYSVAGRNQPQHF	-	TRBJ1-5	TRBV6-5
TGTGCCAGCAGCGTAGGGGGGATAGCGGAACAAGAGACCCAGTACTTC	CASSVGGIAEQETQYF	-	TRBJ2-5	TRBV9
TGTGCCAGCAGTGTACAAACAGGGGTGAACACTGAAGCTTTCTTT	CASSVQTGVNTEAFF	TRBD1	TRBJ1-1	TRBV25-1